These 8 T cell receptor beta chains came from one sample sequenced in a study of blood T cell repertoires in COVID-19. Clones were sequenced by immunoSEQ multiplex PCR, and TCRdb holds only the in-frame ones, with some missing. The repertoire includes tens of thousands of clones, 80% to 85% of them detected once, and 7% to 8.5% sits in the top ten. The sequencing input was peripheral blood. The receptors stem from a man aged 55 to 69 with active COVID-19.

This clone was detected only a few times. This sequence joins TRBV9 and TRBJ2-2, with 14 nucleotides matching TRBD2. The CDR3 loop spans 18 amino acids. V gave up 4 bases and J gave up 6 bases; unmatched junction bases: 11. The germline V gene encodes CDR1 SGDLS and CDR2 YYNGEE. CDR3 loop: CASSQYRLAGGEAGELFF. CDR3 in DNA: TGTGCCAGCAGCCAATACCGACTAGCGGGAGGGGAGGCCGGGGAGCTGTTTTTT.

This clone has only a few counts. The genes are TRBV2 and TRBJ2-2; TRBD1 agrees at 9 bases. This CDR3 region has 15 residues. CDR1 SNHLY and CDR2 FYNNEI come from the germline V gene. Losses at the gene ends were 11 bases for V and 4 bases for J; bases not matched to a gene: 11. CDR3 DNA: TGTGCCTCAAACCGGGACAGGGTCAGCACCGGGGAGCTGTTTTTT. It is translated as CASNRDRVSTGELFF.

The genes are TRBV5-5 and TRBJ2-7; maybe TRBD2 (7 bases). Germline lookup yields CDR1 SGHKS and CDR2 YYEKEE (reference sequence). The CDR3 extends over 16 amino acids. V was trimmed by 0 bases and J by 0 bases, leaving 13 bases between them. DNA for the CDR3: TGTGCCAGCAGCTTGGATCGGGGGGCACTCTCCTACGAGCAGTACTTC. It encodes CASSLDRGALSYEQYF.

V and J are TRBV13 and TRBJ1-2; D unresolved. CDR1 is PRHDT, CDR2 FYEKMQ, per germline (reference sequence). The CDR3 extends over 12 amino acids. V lost 2 bases, J lost 8 bases, and 9 bases lay in between. The CDR3 loop is CASSLSRVGYTF. The CDR3 DNA sequence: TGTGCCAGCAGCTTATCTCGGGTCGGCTACACCTTC.

This clone was picked up one time. The rearrangement joins TRBV28 to TRBJ1-2; 9 bases fit TRBD1. V was pared by 7 bases and J by 4 bases, with 10 bases of the junction left unmatched. CDR1 and CDR2 from the germline V gene are MDHEN and SYDVKM. This CDR3 is 15 amino acids long. The CDR3 coding sequence is TGTGCCAGCACCGGACAGGGGTCCGCTTTCTATGGCTACACCTTC. Encoded protein: CASTGQGSAFYGYTF.

The chain joins TRBV6-1 to TRBJ2-3; possibly TRBD1 for D (6 bases). Germline CDR1 and CDR2: MNHNS and SASEGT. The CDR3 runs to 16 residues. V lost 1 base and J 4 bases, leaving 15 bases between the germline ends. CDR3 loop: CASSEEYRGSPDTQYF. The CDR3 nucleotides read TGTGCCAGCAGTGAAGAATATAGGGGGTCGCCAGATACGCAGTATTTT.

CDR3 sequence: CASRAGGAADTQYF. CDR3 in DNA: TGTGCCAGCAGAGCCGGGGGGGCCGCAGATACGCAGTATTTT. V and J are TRBV28 and TRBJ2-3, with 8 nucleotides matching TRBD2. J gave up 4 bases and V 6 bases, and 6 bases lay outside the gene matches. The CDR3 has 14 residues. CDR1 MDHEN and CDR2 SYDVKM come from the germline V gene.

The chain uses TRBV19 and TRBJ2-1; 7 nucleotides line up with TRBD1. V trimming: 0 bases; J trimming: 7 bases; junction bases outside the gene matches: 6. CDR1 LNHDA and CDR2 SQIVND come from the germline V gene (reference sequence). This CDR3 comprises 15 residues. CDR3: CASSIEDRVWNEQFF. CDR3 sequence (DNA): TGTGCCAGTAGTATAGAAGACAGGGTTTGGAATGAGCAGTTCTTC.